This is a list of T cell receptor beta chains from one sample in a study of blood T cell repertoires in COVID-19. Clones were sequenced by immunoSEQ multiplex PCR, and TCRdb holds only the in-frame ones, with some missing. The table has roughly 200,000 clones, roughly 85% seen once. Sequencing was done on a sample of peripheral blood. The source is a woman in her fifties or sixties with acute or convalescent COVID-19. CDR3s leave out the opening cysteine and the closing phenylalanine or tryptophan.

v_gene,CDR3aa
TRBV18,ASSPVGTGGFMNTEAF
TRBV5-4,ASSSGYNSPLH
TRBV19,ASSIHAGNRNTEAF
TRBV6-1,ASSEAHGNYGYT
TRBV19,ASRSPGTRAGYT
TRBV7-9,ASSAAGRNTEAF
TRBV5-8,ASSPADRVNQPQH
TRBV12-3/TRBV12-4,ASSFQGTGTQY
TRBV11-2,ASSLSAAGTEAF
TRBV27,ASSYKQASEKLF
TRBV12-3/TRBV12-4,ASSTQGKNIQY
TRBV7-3,ASSLAGSSTDTQY
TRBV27,ASSLGSGVGELF
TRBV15,ATSRILAGGPGSYNEQF
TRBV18,ASSLQGIQADTQY
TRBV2,ASSSDRNTEAF
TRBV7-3,ASSLGHGGSQGELF
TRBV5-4,ASRGGETQY
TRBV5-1,ASSLGGRGNEQF
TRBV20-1,SASSGAAGGSPLH
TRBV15,ATSRDRIAGEQF
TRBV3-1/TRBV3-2,ASSTGQGDTEAF
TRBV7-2,ASSSSGTVEKLF
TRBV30,AWSVPGLHPGDIQY
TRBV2,ASSFDSSYNEQF
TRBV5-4,ASSLGGAGASTEAF
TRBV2,ASSRNQRENNEQF
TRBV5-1,ASSELAGGTDEQF
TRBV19,ASSIFDGGETQY
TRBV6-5,ASGPPGGTEAF
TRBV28,ASSKNGGNTEAF
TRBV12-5,ASGTGQGYT
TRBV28,ASGQGYEQY
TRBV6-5,ASSRQGNQPQH
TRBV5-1,ASSHLPDRGSGANVLT
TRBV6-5,ASRQNHYEQY
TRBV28,ASSFAGNEQY
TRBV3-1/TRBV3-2,ASSRRDRLSSETQY
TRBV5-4,ASSPQEGNYGYT
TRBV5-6,ASSFPGQGRDTQY
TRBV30,ACRQSGDTQY
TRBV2,ASSGGTGLAEQY
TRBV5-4,ASSYGDRVDEAF
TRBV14,ASSYSGTWTGELF
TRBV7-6,ASSSLAANTGELF
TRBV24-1,ATSDRGQRGTDTQY
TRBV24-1,ATSDSGLAGVNEQF
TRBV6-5,ASSLLTGMGETQY
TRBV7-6,ASTPYGGERPGNTIY
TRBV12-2,ASRSIAQGLAEDNEQF
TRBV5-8,ASSLILGREQY
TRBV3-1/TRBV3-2,ASSQARGNNSPLH
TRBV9,ASSVAGVDRSGELF